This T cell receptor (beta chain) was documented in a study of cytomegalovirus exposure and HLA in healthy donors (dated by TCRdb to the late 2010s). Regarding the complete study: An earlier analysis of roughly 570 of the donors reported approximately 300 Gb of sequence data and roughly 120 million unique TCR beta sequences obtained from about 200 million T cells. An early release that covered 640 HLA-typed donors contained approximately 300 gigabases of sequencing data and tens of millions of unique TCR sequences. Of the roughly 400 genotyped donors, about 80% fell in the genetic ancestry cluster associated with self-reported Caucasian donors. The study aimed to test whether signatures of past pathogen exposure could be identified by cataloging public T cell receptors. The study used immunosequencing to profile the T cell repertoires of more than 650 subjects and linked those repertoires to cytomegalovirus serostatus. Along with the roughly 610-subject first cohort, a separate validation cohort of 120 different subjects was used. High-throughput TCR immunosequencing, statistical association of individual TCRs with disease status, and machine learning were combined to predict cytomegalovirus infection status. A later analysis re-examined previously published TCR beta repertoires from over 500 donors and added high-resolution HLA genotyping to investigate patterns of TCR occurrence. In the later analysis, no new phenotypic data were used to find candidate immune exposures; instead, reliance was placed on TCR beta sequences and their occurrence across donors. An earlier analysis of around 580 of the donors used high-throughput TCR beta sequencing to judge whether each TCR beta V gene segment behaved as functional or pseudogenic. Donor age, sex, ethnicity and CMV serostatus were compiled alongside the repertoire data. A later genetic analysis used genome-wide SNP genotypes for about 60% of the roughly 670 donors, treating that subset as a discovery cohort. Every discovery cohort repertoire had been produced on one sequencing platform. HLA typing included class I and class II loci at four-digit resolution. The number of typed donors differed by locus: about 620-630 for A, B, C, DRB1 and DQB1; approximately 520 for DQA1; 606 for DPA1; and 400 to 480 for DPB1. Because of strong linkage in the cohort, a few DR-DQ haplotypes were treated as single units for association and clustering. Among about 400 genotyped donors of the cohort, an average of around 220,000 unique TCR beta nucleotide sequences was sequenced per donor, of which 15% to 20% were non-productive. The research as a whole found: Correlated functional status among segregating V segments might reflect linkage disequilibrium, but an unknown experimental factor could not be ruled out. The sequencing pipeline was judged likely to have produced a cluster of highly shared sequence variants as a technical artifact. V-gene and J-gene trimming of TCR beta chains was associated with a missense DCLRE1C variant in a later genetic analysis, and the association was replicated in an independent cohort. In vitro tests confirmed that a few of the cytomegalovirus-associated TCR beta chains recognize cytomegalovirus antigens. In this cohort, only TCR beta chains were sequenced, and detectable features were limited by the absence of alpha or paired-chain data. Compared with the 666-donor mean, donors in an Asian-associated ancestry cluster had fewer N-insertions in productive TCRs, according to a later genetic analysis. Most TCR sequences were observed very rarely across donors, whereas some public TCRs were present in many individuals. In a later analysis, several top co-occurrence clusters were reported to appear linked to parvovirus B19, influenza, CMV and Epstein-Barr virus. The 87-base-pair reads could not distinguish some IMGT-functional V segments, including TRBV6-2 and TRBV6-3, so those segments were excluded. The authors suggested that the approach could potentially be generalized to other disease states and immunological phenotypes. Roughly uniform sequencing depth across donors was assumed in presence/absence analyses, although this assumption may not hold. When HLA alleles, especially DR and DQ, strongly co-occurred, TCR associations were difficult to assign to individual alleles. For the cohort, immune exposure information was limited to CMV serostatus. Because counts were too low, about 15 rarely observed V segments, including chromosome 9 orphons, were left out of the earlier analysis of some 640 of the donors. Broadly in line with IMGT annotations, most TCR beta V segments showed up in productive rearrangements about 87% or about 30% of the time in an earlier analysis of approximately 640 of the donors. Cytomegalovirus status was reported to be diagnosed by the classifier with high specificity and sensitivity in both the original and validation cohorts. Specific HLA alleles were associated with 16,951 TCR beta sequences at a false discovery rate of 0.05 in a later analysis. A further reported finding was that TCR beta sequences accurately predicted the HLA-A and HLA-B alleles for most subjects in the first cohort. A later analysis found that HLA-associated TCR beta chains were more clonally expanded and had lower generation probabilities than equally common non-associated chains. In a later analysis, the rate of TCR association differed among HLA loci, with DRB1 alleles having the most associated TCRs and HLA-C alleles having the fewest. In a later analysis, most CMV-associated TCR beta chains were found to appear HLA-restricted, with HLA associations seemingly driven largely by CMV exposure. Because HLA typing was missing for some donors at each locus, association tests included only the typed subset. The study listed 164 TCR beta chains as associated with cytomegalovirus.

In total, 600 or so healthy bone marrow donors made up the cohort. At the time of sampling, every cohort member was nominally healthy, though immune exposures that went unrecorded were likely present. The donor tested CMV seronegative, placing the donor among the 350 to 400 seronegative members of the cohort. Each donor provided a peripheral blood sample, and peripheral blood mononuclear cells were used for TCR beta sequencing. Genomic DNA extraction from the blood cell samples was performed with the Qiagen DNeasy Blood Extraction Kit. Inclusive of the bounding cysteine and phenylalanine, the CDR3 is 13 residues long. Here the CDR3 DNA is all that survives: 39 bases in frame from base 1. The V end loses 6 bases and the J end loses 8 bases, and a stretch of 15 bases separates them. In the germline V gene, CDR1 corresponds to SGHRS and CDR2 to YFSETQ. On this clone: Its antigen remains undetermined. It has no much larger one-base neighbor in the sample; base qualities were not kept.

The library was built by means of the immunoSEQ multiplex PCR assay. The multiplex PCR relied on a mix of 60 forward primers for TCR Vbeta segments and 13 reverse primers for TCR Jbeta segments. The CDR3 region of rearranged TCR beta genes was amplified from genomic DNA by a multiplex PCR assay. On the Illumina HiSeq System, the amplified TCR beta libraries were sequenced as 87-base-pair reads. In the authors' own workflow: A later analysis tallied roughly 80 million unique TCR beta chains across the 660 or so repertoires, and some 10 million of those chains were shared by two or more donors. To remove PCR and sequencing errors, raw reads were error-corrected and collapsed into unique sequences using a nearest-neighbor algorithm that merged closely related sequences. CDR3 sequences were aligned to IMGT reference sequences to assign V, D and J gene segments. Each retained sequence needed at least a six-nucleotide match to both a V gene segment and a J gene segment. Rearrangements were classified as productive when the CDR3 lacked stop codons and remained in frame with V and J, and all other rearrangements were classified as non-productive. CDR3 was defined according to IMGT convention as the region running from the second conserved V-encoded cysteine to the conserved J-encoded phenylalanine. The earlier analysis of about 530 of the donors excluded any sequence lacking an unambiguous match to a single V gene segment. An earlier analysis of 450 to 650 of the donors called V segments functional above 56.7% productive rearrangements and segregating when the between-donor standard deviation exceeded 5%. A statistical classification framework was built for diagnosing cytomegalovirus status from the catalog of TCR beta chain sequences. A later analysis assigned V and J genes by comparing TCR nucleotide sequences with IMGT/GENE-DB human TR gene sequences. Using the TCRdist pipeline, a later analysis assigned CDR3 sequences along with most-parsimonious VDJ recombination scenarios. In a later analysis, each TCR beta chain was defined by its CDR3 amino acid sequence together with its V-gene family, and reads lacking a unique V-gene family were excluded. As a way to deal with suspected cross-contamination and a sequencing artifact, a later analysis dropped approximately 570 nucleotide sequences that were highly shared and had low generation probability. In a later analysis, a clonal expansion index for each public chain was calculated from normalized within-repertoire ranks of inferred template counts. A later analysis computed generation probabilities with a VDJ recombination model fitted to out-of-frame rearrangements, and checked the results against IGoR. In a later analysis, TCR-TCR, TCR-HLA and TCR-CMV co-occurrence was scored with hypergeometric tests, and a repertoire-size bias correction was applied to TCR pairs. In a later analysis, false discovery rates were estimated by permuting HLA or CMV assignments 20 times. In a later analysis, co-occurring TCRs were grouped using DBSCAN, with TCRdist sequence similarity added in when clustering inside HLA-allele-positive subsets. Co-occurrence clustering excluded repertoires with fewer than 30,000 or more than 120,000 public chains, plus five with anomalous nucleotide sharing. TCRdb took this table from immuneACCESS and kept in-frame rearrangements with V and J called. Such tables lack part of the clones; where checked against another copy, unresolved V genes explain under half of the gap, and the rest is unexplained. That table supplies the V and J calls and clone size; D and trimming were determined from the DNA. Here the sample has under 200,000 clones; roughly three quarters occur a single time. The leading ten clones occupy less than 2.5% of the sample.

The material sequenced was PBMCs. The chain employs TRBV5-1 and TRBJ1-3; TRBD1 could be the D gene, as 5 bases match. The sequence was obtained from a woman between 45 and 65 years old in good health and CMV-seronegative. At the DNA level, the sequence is TGCGCCAGCACCTTAGGGGTTGGGGACACCATATATTTT. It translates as CASTLGVGDTIYF. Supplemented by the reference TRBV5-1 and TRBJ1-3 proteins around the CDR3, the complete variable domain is KAGVTQTPRYLIKTRGQQVTLSCSPISGHRSVSWYQQTPGQGLQFLFEYFSETQRNKGNFPGRFSGRQFSNSRSEMNVSTLELGDSALYLCASTLGVGDTIYFGEGSWLTVV.